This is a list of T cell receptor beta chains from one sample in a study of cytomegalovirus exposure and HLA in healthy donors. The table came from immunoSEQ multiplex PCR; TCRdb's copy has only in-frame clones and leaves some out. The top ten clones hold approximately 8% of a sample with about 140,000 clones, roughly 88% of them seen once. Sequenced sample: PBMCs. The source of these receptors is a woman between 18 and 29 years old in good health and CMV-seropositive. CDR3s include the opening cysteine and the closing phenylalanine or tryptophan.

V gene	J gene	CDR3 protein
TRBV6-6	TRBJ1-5	CASSYSGAVNQPQHF
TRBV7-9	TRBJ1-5	CASSPGQGGSNQPQHF
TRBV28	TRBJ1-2	CASSPRDYGYTF
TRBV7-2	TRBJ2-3	CASSPSSGGGLRQYF
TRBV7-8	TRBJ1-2	CASGTLTGRAGYTF
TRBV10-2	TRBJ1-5	CASAGAARNQPQHF
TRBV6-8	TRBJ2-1	CASSYRTSGSFSYNEQFF
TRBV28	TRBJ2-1	CASSTKRDSLNEQFF
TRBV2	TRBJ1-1	CASRIGAAEAFF
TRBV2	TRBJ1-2	CASSFLAGDYGYTF
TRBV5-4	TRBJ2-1	CASRGLAGLSSYNEQFF
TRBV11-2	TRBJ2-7	CASCRGQRNYEQYF
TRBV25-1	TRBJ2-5	CASSRTGGMETQYF
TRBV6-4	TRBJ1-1	CASSGQGNTEAFF
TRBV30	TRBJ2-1	CAWLRDYSQFF
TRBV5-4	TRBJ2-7	CASSKTGTAFYEQYF
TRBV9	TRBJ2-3	CASSVKVGSATTDTQYF
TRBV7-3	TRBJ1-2	CASGQVNYGYTF
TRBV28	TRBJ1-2	CASSLYMGRGNYGYTF
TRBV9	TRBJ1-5	CASSEQGGNQPQHF
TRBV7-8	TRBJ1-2	CASSLRVGGYTF
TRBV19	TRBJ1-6	CASNPGGTGPQSPLHF
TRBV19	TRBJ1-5	CASKRDRASNQPQHF
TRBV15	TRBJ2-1	CATSRVGGGSYNEQFF
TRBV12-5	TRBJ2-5	CASGQQGSTTQYF
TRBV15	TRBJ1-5	CATSSRGGRNQPQHF
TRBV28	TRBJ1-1	CASSLPGTEAFF
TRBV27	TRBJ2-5	CASRARLAGGETQYF
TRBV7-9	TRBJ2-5	CASSSGQVGETQYF
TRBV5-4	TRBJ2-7	CASSPGEGHEQYF
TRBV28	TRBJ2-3	CASSLTSGRAQDTQYF
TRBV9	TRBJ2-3	CASSVDLSTDTQYF
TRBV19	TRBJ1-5	CASTSRGQPQHF
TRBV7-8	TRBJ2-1	CASSSHRGEQFF
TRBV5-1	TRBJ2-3	CASSLGTGLAGSRADTQYF
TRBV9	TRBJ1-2	CASSLGGQGDRNYGYTF
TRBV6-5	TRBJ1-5	CASSYSVSGNQPQHF
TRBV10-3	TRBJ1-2	CASGTDYGYTF
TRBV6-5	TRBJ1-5	CASRTTVYSNQPQHF